These T cell receptor beta chains were read from a single sample in a study of response to subunit inactivated influenza vaccine. Each CDR3 protein is one row after TCRdb ran MiXCR on the RT-PCR reads. The sample records 250,000 to 350,000 distinct CDR3 sequences, 20% to 25% being singletons. Sequences were derived from PBMCs from blood, sampled less than 22 months after vaccination. The receptors derive from a man aged 50-75 years who received an inactivated influenza vaccine. Each CDR3 is given with its conserved first and last residue. Fields, in order: D gene, clone size, J gene, V gene, CDR3 DNA, CDR3 protein. A D gene is named only where the DNA matches it firmly. The size field is filled for only some rows; it gives once, few, many or a size class.

d_call: TRBD1; clone_size: .; j_call: TRBJ2-3; v_call: TRBV20-1; cdr3_nt: TGCAGTGCTTCCGACAGGGGAGGTTTGGCAGATACGCAGTATTTT; cdr3_aa: CSASDRGGLADTQYF
d_call: .; clone_size: few; j_call: TRBJ2-1; v_call: TRBV12-3/TRBV12-4; cdr3_nt: TGTGCCAGCAGTTTAGGTGTTTCCTCTTACAATGAGCAGTTCTTC; cdr3_aa: CASSLGVSSYNEQFF
d_call: TRBD2; clone_size: .; j_call: TRBJ2-1; v_call: TRBV11-2; cdr3_nt: TGTGCCAGCAGCTTAGTAGCGGGAGCGGGGTACAATGAGCAGTTCTTC; cdr3_aa: CASSLVAGAGYNEQFF
d_call: .; clone_size: .; j_call: TRBJ2-7; v_call: TRBV12-3/TRBV12-4; cdr3_nt: TGTGCCAGCAGGCACGCAGGGGAATACGAGCAGTACTTC; cdr3_aa: CASRHAGEYEQYF
d_call: TRBD2; clone_size: .; j_call: TRBJ2-7; v_call: TRBV18; cdr3_nt: TGTGCCAGCTCTCCGTCGGCTCTAGCGGGACTCCTCTCCTACGAGCAGTACTTC; cdr3_aa: CASSPSALAGLLSYEQYF
d_call: TRBD1; clone_size: .; j_call: TRBJ1-1; v_call: TRBV5-5; cdr3_nt: TGTGCCAGCCAGACAGGGGGGAGTACTGAAGCTTTCTTT; cdr3_aa: CASQTGGSTEAFF
d_call: TRBD1; clone_size: .; j_call: TRBJ1-6; v_call: TRBV6-1; cdr3_nt: TGTGCGACCAGGGGGGGACAGGAGAATTCACCCCTCCACTTT; cdr3_aa: CATRGGQENSPLHF
d_call: .; clone_size: .; j_call: TRBJ1-1; v_call: TRBV25-1; cdr3_nt: TGTGCCAGCAGTGACGCTACAGGGCCCACTGAAGCTTTCTTT; cdr3_aa: CASSDATGPTEAFF
d_call: .; clone_size: .; j_call: TRBJ1-2; v_call: TRBV20-1; cdr3_nt: TGCAGTGCTAGAAAAGCGAACTATGGCTACACCTTC; cdr3_aa: CSARKANYGYTF
d_call: .; clone_size: once; j_call: TRBJ2-2; v_call: TRBV3-1; cdr3_nt: TGTGCCAGCAGTCCAACAATCGCGAACACCGGGGAGCTGTTTTTT; cdr3_aa: CASSPTIANTGELFF
d_call: .; clone_size: .; j_call: TRBJ2-3; v_call: TRBV7-9; cdr3_nt: TGTGCCAGCAGCGGGGGGGGACAGCGCACAGATACGCAGTATTTT; cdr3_aa: CASSGGGQRTDTQYF
d_call: TRBD1; clone_size: few; j_call: TRBJ2-3; v_call: TRBV20-1; cdr3_nt: TGCAGTGCTCAAACCGACAGGGGGCCTTCAGATACGCAGTATTTT; cdr3_aa: CSAQTDRGPSDTQYF
d_call: .; clone_size: .; j_call: TRBJ1-1; v_call: TRBV24-1; cdr3_nt: TGCGCTACCTCTAGCCCAATGAACACTGAAGCTTTCTTT; cdr3_aa: CATSSPMNTEAFF
d_call: TRBD2; clone_size: .; j_call: TRBJ2-1; v_call: TRBV20-1; cdr3_nt: TGCAGTGCTAGGGGAGGGACTAGGACATGGGATGAGCAGTTCTTC; cdr3_aa: CSARGGTRTWDEQFF
d_call: TRBD1; clone_size: .; j_call: TRBJ2-1; v_call: TRBV10-2; cdr3_nt: TGCGCCAGCAGTGAGTTGGACAGGGGGCGCAACAATGAGCAGTTCTTC; cdr3_aa: CASSELDRGRNNEQFF
d_call: TRBD2; clone_size: few; j_call: TRBJ2-1; v_call: TRBV14; cdr3_nt: TGTGCCAGCAGCCCCGCGGGACTAGCTTTCAATGAGCAGTTCTTC; cdr3_aa: CASSPAGLAFNEQFF
d_call: .; clone_size: few; j_call: TRBJ2-3; v_call: TRBV5-1; cdr3_nt: TGCGCCAGCAGCTTGGGGGACACAGATACGCAGTATTTT; cdr3_aa: CASSLGDTDTQYF
d_call: .; clone_size: few; j_call: TRBJ1-4; v_call: TRBV7-9; cdr3_nt: TGTGCCAGCAGCTTCCAGGGTTCCAATGAAAAACTGTTTTTT; cdr3_aa: CASSFQGSNEKLFF
d_call: .; clone_size: .; j_call: TRBJ1-3; v_call: TRBV10-3; cdr3_nt: TGTGCCATCAGGCTTGACACAGCCTCTGGAAACACCATATATTTT; cdr3_aa: CAIRLDTASGNTIYF
d_call: TRBD1; clone_size: few; j_call: TRBJ1-3; v_call: TRBV7-6; cdr3_nt: TGTGCCAGCAGCTTAGGGGGGACAGTCTCTGGAAACACCATATATTTT; cdr3_aa: CASSLGGTVSGNTIYF
d_call: .; clone_size: .; j_call: TRBJ1-3; v_call: TRBV20-1; cdr3_nt: TGCAGTGCTAGAACGACGGGAAACACCATATATTTT; cdr3_aa: CSARTTGNTIYF
d_call: .; clone_size: few; j_call: TRBJ2-5; v_call: TRBV2; cdr3_nt: TGTGCCAGCAGTGCGGGTCGGGGGCCAGAGACCCAGTACTTC; cdr3_aa: CASSAGRGPETQYF